This T cell receptor (beta chain) was identified in a study of T cells after yellow fever vaccination. TCRdb re-derived calls from the 5' RACE reads in MiXCR, one entry per CDR3 protein. The sample holds more than 450,000 distinct CDR3 sequences, around a fifth seen once. The CDR3 has 15 residues. The V end lost 1 base, the J end lost 2 bases, and 11 bases lay between the germline ends. Per germline, CDR1 LGHDT and CDR2 YNNKEL (reference sequence). This receptor was obtained from a young man who received the YFV17D yellow fever vaccine. This sample comprised PBMCs, obtained roughly 20 days after the first yellow fever vaccination. The chain carries TRBV3-1 and TRBJ1-1; the D is unclear. CDR3 bases: TGTGCCAGCAGCCAAGTCTACGCTGTAAACACTGAAGCTTTCTTT. Translating gives CASSQVYAVNTEAFF.